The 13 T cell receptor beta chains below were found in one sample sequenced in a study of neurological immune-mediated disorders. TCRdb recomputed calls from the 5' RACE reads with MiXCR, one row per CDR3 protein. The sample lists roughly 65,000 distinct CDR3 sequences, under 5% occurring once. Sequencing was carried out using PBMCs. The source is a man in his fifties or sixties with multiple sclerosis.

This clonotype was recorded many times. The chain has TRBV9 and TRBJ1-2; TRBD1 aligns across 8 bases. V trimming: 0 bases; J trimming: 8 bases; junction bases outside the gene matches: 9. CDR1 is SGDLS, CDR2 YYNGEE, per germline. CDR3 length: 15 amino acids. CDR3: CASSVAISTGDGYTF. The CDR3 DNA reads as TGTGCCAGCAGCGTAGCTATTTCGACAGGGGACGGCTACACCTTC.

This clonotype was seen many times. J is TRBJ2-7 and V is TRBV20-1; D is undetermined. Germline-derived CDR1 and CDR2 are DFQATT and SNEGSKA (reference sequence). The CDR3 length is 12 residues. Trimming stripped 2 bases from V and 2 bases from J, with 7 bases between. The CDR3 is CSARHTPYEQYV. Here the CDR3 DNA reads TGCAGTGCTAGACATACGCCCTACGAGCAGTACGTC.

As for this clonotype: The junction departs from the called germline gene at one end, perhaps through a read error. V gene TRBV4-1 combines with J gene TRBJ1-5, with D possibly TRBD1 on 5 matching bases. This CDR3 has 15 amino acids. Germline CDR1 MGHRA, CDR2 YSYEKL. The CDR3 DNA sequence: TGCGCCAGCAGCCGGGGGGATAGGCGCAATCAGCCCCAGAATTTT. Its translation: CASSRGDRRNQPQNF.

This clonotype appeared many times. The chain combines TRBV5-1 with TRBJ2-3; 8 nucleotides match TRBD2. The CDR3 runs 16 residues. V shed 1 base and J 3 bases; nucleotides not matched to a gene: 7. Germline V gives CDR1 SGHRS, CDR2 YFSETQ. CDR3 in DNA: TGCGCCAGCAGCTTGTTCGGGGGGGGGCCAACAGATACGCAGTATTTT. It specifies CASSLFGGGPTDTQYF.

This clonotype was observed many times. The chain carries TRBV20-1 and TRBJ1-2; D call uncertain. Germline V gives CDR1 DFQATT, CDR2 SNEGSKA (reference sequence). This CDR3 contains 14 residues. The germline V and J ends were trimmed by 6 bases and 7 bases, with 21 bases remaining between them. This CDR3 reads CSAPPGGFMGGYTF. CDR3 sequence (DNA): TGCAGTGCCCCCCCTGGAGGATTCATGGGTGGCTACACCTTC.

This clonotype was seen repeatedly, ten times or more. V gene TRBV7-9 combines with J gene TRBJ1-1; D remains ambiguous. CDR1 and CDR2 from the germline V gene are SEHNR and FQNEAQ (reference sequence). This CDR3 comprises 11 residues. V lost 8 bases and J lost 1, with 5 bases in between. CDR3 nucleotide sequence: TGTGCCAGCGTTCCGAACACTGAAGCTTTCTTT. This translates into CASVPNTEAFF.

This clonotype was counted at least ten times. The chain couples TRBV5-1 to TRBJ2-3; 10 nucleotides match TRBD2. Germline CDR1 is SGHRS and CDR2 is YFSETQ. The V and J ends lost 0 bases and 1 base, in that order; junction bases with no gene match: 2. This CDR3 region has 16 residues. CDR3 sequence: CASSLVGTSGTDTQYF. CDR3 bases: TGCGCCAGCAGCTTGGTCGGGACTAGCGGCACAGATACGCAGTATTTT. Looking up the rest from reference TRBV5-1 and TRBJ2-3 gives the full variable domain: KAGVTQTPRYLIKTRGQQVTLSCSPISGHRSVSWYQQTPGQGLQFLFEYFSETQRNKGNFPGRFSGRQFSNSRSEMNVSTLELGDSALYLCASSLVGTSGTDTQYFGPGTRLTVL.

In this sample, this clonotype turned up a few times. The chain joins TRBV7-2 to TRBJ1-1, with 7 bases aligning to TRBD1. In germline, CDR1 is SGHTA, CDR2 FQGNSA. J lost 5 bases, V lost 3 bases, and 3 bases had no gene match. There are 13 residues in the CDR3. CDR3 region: CASSFPGGTEAFF. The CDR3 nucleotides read TGTGCCAGCAGCTTCCCAGGGGGTACTGAAGCTTTCTTT.

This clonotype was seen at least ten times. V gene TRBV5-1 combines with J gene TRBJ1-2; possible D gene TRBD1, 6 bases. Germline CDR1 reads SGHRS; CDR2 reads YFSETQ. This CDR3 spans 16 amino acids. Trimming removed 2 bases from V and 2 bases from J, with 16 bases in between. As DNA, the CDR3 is TGCGCCAGCAGCTTAAACCGGGACACCGCAAACTATGGCTACACCTTC. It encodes CASSLNRDTANYGYTF.

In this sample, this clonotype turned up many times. The CDR3 nucleotides read TGTGCCAGCAGCTTGGGAAAAACCGGGAATGTTCATGAGCAGTTCTTC. Translating it yields CASSLGKTGNVHEQFF. The rearrangement uses TRBV5-6 and TRBJ2-1; TRBD2 might be the D (5 bases). Trimming removed 0 bases from V and 8 bases from J, with 18 bases in between. Germline values: CDR1 SGHDT, CDR2 YYEEEE. This CDR3 spans 16 amino acids.

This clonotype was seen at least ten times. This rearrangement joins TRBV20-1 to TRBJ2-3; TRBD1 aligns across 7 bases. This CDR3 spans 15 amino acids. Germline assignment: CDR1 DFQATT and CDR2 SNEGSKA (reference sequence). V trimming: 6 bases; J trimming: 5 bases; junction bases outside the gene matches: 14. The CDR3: CSARWQGVSLDTQYF. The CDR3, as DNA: TGCAGTGCGAGATGGCAGGGGGTCTCCTTAGATACGCAGTATTTT.

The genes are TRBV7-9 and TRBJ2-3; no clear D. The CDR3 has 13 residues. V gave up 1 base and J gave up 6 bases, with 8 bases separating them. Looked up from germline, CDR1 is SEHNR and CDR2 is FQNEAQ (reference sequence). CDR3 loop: CASSLGTRDTQYF. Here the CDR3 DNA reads TGTGCCAGCAGCTTAGGGACCAGGGATACGCAGTATTTT.

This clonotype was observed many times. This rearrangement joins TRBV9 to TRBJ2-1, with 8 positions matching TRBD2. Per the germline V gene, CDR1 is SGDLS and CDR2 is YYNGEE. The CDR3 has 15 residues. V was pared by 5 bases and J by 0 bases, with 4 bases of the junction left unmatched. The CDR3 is CASSASGSSYNEQFF. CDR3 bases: TGTGCCAGCAGTGCCAGCGGGAGCTCCTACAATGAGCAGTTCTTC. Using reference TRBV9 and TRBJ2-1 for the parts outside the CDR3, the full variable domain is DSGVTQTPKHLITATGQRVTLRCSPRSGDLSVYWYQQSLDQGLQFLIQYYNGEERAKGNILERFSAQQFPDLHSELNLSSLELGDSALYFCASSASGSSYNEQFFGPGTRLTVL.